A single T cell receptor beta chain is shown here with its context. Its antigen is unknown. A read error may account for a junction end that differs from germline. The roughly 20-31 mg bulk tissue piece was not sorted before simultaneous RNA and DNA extraction. The sample comes from a study of tumor-infiltrating lymphocytes in primary liver carcinoma. Notes on the study in general: Tumor-blood pairs (like tumor-adjacent pairs) overlapped less than tumor region pairs did. Tumors carried a top-250-clone fraction significantly exceeding that of blood (p = 0.039). It was observed that only about 8-25% of the top clones appeared in every one of the five tumor regions.

With a constant-region primer, TCR beta cDNA was made from 450 to 550 ng of total RNA. Researchers made the TCR beta libraries by running three nested multiplex PCR rounds with slightly modified ARM-PCR. MiXCR, applied by TCRdb to the multiplex PCR reads, yields one record per CDR3 protein. The sample contains 40,000 to 45,000 distinct CDR3 sequences, over 70% of which appear only once. This receptor was obtained from a man aged 35 to 55 with primary liver carcinoma and hepatitis B virus infection. The specimen sequenced was liver tumor tissue from sampling region 2. Subset of the sample: tumor region T2, inferior pole.

This CDR3 is CANSAVAGWVDNEQFF. CDR3 DNA: TGCGCCAACAGTGCCGTAGCGGGATGGGTAGACAATGAGCAGTTCTTC. The chain links TRBV14 to TRBJ2-1; 8 bases agree with TRBD2. This CDR3 has 16 amino acids. The germline gives CDR1 SGHDN, CDR2 FVKESK.